What follows is one TCR beta chain and its context. Its antigen is unknown. The data originate from a study of long-term antiretroviral therapy in people with HIV. V was pared by 3 bases and J by 8 bases, with 14 bases between. Germline-derived CDR1 and CDR2 are SGHRS and YFSETQ. The CDR3 extends over 13 amino acids. Cryopreserved PBMC numbered roughly 0.85-11 million per sample before DNA extraction. Runs used v3.0 of the immunoSEQ assay and were done at survey level. The data were produced by immunoSEQ multiplex PCR, yet TCRdb's version contains in-frame clones alone and is incomplete. The profile covers some 40,000 clones, with approximately 94% appearing a single time and roughly 2.1% taken by the ten largest. Regarding the study as a whole: The study found that diversity rose after ART but stayed below transplant donor controls. The range of CDR3 lengths in HIV repertoires proved narrower than that found in controls.

The sequence came from a man aged 25-45 years with HIV. The specimen comprised unsorted PBMCs, sampled approximately 9.5 years after starting antiretroviral therapy. The rearrangement uses TRBV5-1 and TRBJ1-2; unclear D gene. The CDR3: CASSSVRTAGYTF. For the CDR3, the DNA is TGCGCCAGCAGCTCCGTGAGGACCGCGGGCTACACCTTC. Combining the CDR3 with reference TRBV5-1 and TRBJ1-2 gives the whole variable domain KAGVTQTPRYLIKTRGQQVTLSCSPISGHRSVSWYQQTPGQGLQFLFEYFSETQRNKGNFPGRFSGRQFSNSRSEMNVSTLELGDSALYLCASSSVRTAGYTFGSGTRLTVV.